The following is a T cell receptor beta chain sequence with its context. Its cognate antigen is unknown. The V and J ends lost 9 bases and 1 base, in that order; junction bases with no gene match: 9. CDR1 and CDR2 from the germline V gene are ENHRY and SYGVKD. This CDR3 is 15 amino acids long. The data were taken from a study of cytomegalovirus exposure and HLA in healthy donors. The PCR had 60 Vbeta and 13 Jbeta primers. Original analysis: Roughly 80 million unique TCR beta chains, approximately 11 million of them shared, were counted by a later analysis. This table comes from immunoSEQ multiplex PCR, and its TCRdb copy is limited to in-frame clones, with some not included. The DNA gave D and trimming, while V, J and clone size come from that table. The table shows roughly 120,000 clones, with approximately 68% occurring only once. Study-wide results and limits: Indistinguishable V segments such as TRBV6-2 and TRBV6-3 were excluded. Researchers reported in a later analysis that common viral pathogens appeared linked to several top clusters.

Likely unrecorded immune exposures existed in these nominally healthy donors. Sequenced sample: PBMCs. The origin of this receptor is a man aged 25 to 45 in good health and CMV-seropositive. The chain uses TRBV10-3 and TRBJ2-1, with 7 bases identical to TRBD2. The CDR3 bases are TGTGCCATTTCTATAGCGGGCCCGTCCTACAATGAGCAGTTCTTC. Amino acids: CAISIAGPSYNEQFF.